Ten or more counts support the clone carrying this T cell receptor (beta chain). The data originate from a study of T cells in Graves' hyperthyroidism and ophthalmopathy. The length of the CDR3 is 14 residues. Germline V gene sequence: CDR1 LGHDT, CDR2 YNNKEL (reference sequence). Trimming took 1 base from V and 2 from J, leaving 6 bases between them. Amplification of TCR beta CDR3 regions was performed using RNA transcripts as template. First-round RT-PCR of the TCR CDR3 relied on the HTBI primer set. TCRdb reanalysed the multiplex PCR reads using MiXCR and keeps one entry per CDR3 protein. Among around 400,000 distinct CDR3 sequences listed, over 12% were seen once.

This TCR came from a woman aged 55-75 years with Graves' ophthalmopathy. J is TRBJ2-4 and V is TRBV3-1, with D perhaps TRBD2 (5 bases). The specimen sequenced was blood. The CDR3 protein is CASSQGGTKNIQYF. CDR3 in DNA: TGTGCCAGCAGCCAAGGAGGGACCAAAAACATTCAGTACTTC.